A selection of T cell receptor beta chains follows, all from one sample in a study of CD8 T cells in ankylosing spondylitis. TCRdb recomputed calls from the 5' RACE reads with MiXCR, one row per CDR3 protein. This sample has roughly 180,000 distinct CDR3 sequences, with approximately 12% found just once. The sequencing input was blood, either unsorted or a sorted T cell fraction (not recorded which). The receptor source for this set is a female donor with ankylosing spondylitis or in good health (not recorded which). CDR3s include the opening cysteine and the closing phenylalanine or tryptophan. A D gene is named only where the DNA matches it firmly. Clone size, where shown, is once, few, many, or a class for clones that have expanded.

>many|16|TRBJ1-6|TRBV5-1|-
TGCGCCAGCAGCTTGGAAATCCAGGGAAATAATTCACCCCTCCACTTT
CASSLEIQGNNSPLHF
>-|13|TRBJ1-2|TRBV4-2|-
TGTGCCAGCAGCCAAGGGACAGTCTATGGCTACACCTTC
CASSQGTVYGYTF
>many|15|TRBJ2-1|TRBV29-1|-
TGCAGCGTTGAGTCCCTTAGAGGTCTCTACAATGAGCAGTTCTTC
CSVESLRGLYNEQFF
>many|15|TRBJ1-1|TRBV15|-
TGTGCCACCAGCAGCCGGACCCCTGGGAACACTGAAGCTTTCTTT
CATSSRTPGNTEAFF
>many|14|TRBJ2-3|TRBV7-9|-
TGTGCCAGCAGCGGCCGGGACTTCACAGATACGCAGTATTTT
CASSGRDFTDTQYF
>many|12|TRBJ2-7|TRBV29-1|-
TGCAGCGTTCTCCTAAATACCTACGAGCAGTACTTC
CSVLLNTYEQYF
>many|14|TRBJ2-7|TRBV20-1|-
TGCAGCACTACCCCTTTGGACAGCTCCTACGAGCAGTACTTC
CSTTPLDSSYEQYF
>many|15|TRBJ2-4|TRBV24-1|TRBD2
TGTGCCACCAGTGATGGGGGGGGTGCCAAAAACATTCAGTACTTC
CATSDGGGAKNIQYF
>-|14|TRBJ2-3|TRBV29-1|TRBD1
TGCAGCGTTGACCAAGGGGGCCTCACAGATACGCAGTATTTT
CSVDQGGLTDTQYF
>many|15|TRBJ2-2|TRBV10-3|-
TGTGCCATCAGCGAGGGGTCCAGCCCCACCGGGGAGCTGTTTTTT
CAISEGSSPTGELFF
>many|16|TRBJ2-2|TRBV12-3/TRBV12-4|-
TGTGCCAGCAGGGATTATTTTGTGGGGAACACCGGGGAGCTGTTTTTT
CASRDYFVGNTGELFF
>many|13|TRBJ2-7|TRBV20-1|TRBD2
TGCAGTGCTAGGCGACTAGCGGCCTACGAGCAGTACTTC
CSARRLAAYEQYF
>-|15|TRBJ2-1|TRBV5-1|-
TGCGCCAGCAGCTTGATCGCTACCGGCATCAATGAGCAGTTCTTC
CASSLIATGINEQFF
>-|16|TRBJ2-1|TRBV28|-
TGTGCCAGCAGTTTATGGGGGGGGGCATCCTACAATGAGCAGTTCTTC
CASSLWGGASYNEQFF
>many|14|TRBJ1-2|TRBV12-3/TRBV12-4|-
TGTGCCAGCAGTTTAAGGGCTGTTAACTATGGCTACACCTTC
CASSLRAVNYGYTF
>many|16|TRBJ2-7|TRBV4-1|TRBD2
TGCGCCAGCAGCCAAGCCCCCCTAGCGGGAGTCTACGAGCAGTACTTC
CASSQAPLAGVYEQYF
>-|13|TRBJ1-4|TRBV12-3/TRBV12-4|-
TGTGCCAGCAGTTTACGGCTTCTTGAGAAACTGTTTTTT
CASSLRLLEKLFF
>-|13|TRBJ2-7|TRBV30|-
TGTGCCTGGAGTGTACGGCGATTTGGCGAGCAGTACTTC
CAWSVRRFGEQYF
>many|13|TRBJ1-4|TRBV7-7|-
TGTGCCAGCAGCTTACACAGGAATGAAAAACTGTTTTTT
CASSLHRNEKLFF
>few|14|TRBJ1-4|TRBV20-1|-
TGCAGTGCCTACCCCGACTCAGGGATTGGAAAACTGTTTTTT
CSAYPDSGIGKLFF
>many|16|TRBJ2-3|TRBV12-3/TRBV12-4|-
TGTGCCAGCAGTTCTACCCGGGTCGACGTGGGGGATACGCAGTATTTT
CASSSTRVDVGDTQYF
>few|16|TRBJ2-3|TRBV7-3|-
TGTGCCAGCAGCTTAATGGGGGCTGCGGGGACAGATACGCAGTATTTT
CASSLMGAAGTDTQYF
>many|12|TRBJ1-5|TRBV24-1|-
TGTGCCACCGGGAGTCTTGATCAGCCCCAGCATTTT
CATGSLDQPQHF
>many|13|TRBJ2-2|TRBV12-3/TRBV12-4|-
TGTGCCACCCCGGACAGTTCTCACCAGAAGCTGTTTTTT
CATPDSSHQKLFF
>-|14|TRBJ2-2|TRBV7-3|-
TGTGCCAGCAGCGCCGCTCTGGGGCCCGGGGAGCTGTTTTTT
CASSAALGPGELFF
>-|13|TRBJ2-3|TRBV30|-
TGTGCCTGGGTCATGCGACAGACAGATACGCAGTATTTT
CAWVMRQTDTQYF
>many|15|TRBJ1-5|TRBV6-1|-
TGTGCCAGCAGTGAACTAAACAGTAGCAATCAGCCCCAGCATTTT
CASSELNSSNQPQHF
>-|14|TRBJ2-7|TRBV20-1|-
TGCAGTGCTAGAGGGCAGGGCAGCTCCTACGAGCAGTACTTC
CSARGQGSSYEQYF
>many|15|TRBJ2-7|TRBV7-6|TRBD2
TGTGCCAGCAGCACCCTTTTCGGGACTAGCTACGAGCAGTACTTC
CASSTLFGTSYEQYF
>many|17|TRBJ1-5|TRBV10-3|TRBD1
TGTGCCATCAGTGAGTCATTGGGACAGGGCAGCAATCAGCCCCAGCATTTT
CAISESLGQGSNQPQHF
>few|13|TRBJ2-5|TRBV20-1|-
TGCAGTGCTAGACACCAGAGCGGGGAGACCCAGTACTTC
CSARHQSGETQYF
>many|13|TRBJ1-2|TRBV12-3/TRBV12-4|TRBD1
TGTGCCAGCAGCCCGACACAGGGGGTTGGCTACACCTTC
CASSPTQGVGYTF
>many|14|TRBJ1-5|TRBV20-1|-
TGCAGTGCTAGAGGGGGGAAAGGGGATCAGCCCCAGCATTTT
CSARGGKGDQPQHF
>few|18|TRBJ1-5|TRBV11-2|TRBD1
TGTGCCAGCAGCTTAGATAGGGGGGGCAGGGGGAGCAATCAGCCCCAGCATTTT
CASSLDRGGRGSNQPQHF
>many|11|TRBJ2-1|TRBV2|-
TGTGGAATCGGGAGTCTCGGCCCAGCGTTCTTC
CGIGSLGPAFF
>many|16|TRBJ2-5|TRBV24-1|-
TGTGCCACCAGTGATTTGCCACGCGATCGCGGGGAGACCCAGTACTTC
CATSDLPRDRGETQYF
>many|15|TRBJ1-5|TRBV6-5|-
TGTGCCAGCAGTTACTCGATACGGGGGGAACAGCCCCAGCATTTT
CASSYSIRGEQPQHF
>many|16|TRBJ2-1|TRBV6-5|TRBD2
TGTGCCAGCAGTTACCTGACTAGCGGGAGTTACAATGAGCAGTTCTTC
CASSYLTSGSYNEQFF
>many|13|TRBJ2-1|TRBV5-1|-
TGCGCCAGCAGCCCCTGGGAGTCCAATGAGCAGTTCTTC
CASSPWESNEQFF
>few|15|TRBJ2-1|TRBV21-1|-
TGTGCCAGCAGCAAGCTGACGGGAGCTCACAATGAGCAGTTCTTC
CASSKLTGAHNEQFF
>many|16|TRBJ2-1|TRBV5-1|TRBD2
TGCGCCAGCAGCTTGCCCACTAGCGGAGTTGACAATGAGCAGTTCTTC
CASSLPTSGVDNEQFF
>many|14|TRBJ2-7|TRBV20-1|-
TGCAGTGCTAGGCCGGGGCTCGGAACCTACGAGCAGTACTTC
CSARPGLGTYEQYF
>many|14|TRBJ1-1|TRBV6-1|-
TGTGCCAGCAGCTCTCCGCTCTCCCTGCAGGAAGCTTTCTTT
CASSSPLSLQEAFF
>-|20|TRBJ2-6|TRBV6-1|TRBD2
TGTGCCAGCAGTGTCCCGGGACTAGCGGGAGGTTTCTCTGGGGCCAACGTCCTGACTTTC
CASSVPGLAGGFSGANVLTF
>many|13|TRBJ2-1|TRBV20-1|TRBD2
TGCAGTGCCAGTAGCGGGAGCAGCAATGAGCAGTTCTTC
CSASSGSSNEQFF
>few|13|TRBJ2-1|TRBV20-1|-
TGCAGTGCTTCTACAGGGAGCAGCGATGAGCAGTTCTTC
CSASTGSSDEQFF
>many|15|TRBJ2-1|TRBV4-3|-
TGCGCCAGCAGCCAAGACCGGCGGGATAGTAGGGAGCAGTTCTTC
CASSQDRRDSREQFF
>-|13|TRBJ2-2|TRBV6-2/TRBV6-3|-
TGTGCCAGCAGTGATGTTGGACAACGGGAGCTGTTTTTT
CASSDVGQRELFF
>-|17|TRBJ2-5|TRBV7-6|TRBD2
TGTGCCAGCAGCTTAGGACCGACTAGCGGGTCCCAAGAGACCCAGTACTTC
CASSLGPTSGSQETQYF
>few|15|TRBJ2-6|TRBV6-2/TRBV6-3|-
TGTGCCAGCGACTCAGGGAGCTCTGGGGCCAACGTCCTGACTTTC
CASDSGSSGANVLTF